These T cell receptor beta chains were read from a single sample in a study of cytomegalovirus exposure and HLA in healthy donors. Using immunoSEQ multiplex PCR, the repertoire was profiled, and TCRdb retains in-frame clones only, with some absent. The sample records under 250,000 clones, over 75% being singletons. Material: PBMCs. The origin of the receptors is a human donor in good health. The conserved cysteine and the conserved F or W are not part of the CDR3 here.

TRBV2,TRBJ1-1,ASRADTSNTEAF
TRBV28,TRBJ2-5,ASRPTGQGGGGTQY
TRBV29-1,TRBJ2-5,SVEGQQETQY
TRBV5-1,TRBJ2-3,ASSLEWASSTDTQY
TRBV7-7,TRBJ2-6,ASSPGQVSGRANVLT
TRBV7-2,TRBJ2-3,ASSFDYTSTDTQY
TRBV7-2,TRBJ2-7,ASSIQEQSQDEQY
TRBV7-8,TRBJ2-1,ASSPYGGDEQF
TRBV6-6,TRBJ1-4,ASTRGQLINEKLF
TRBV9,TRBJ2-2,ASSVGASGRTGELF
TRBV7-9,TRBJ2-1,ASSVPPSGIGEQF
TRBV7-9,TRBJ2-2,ASSPPWASGSRAGELF
TRBV9,TRBJ2-7,ASSPDRYSPYEQY
TRBV30,TRBJ2-1,AWTSGDYNEQF
TRBV19,TRBJ2-1,ASERGEQF
TRBV7-6,TRBJ2-1,ASSLRGTDTNEQF
TRBV6-5,TRBJ2-3,ASSTEGRGRDTQY
TRBV18,TRBJ2-7,ASSPLLASSSYEQY
TRBV2,TRBJ2-5,ASIKGGGQETQY
TRBV7-9,TRBJ2-3,SSSFQTRTDTQY
TRBV4-1,TRBJ2-1,ASSHTPGLAGSSYNEQF
TRBV29-1,TRBJ2-1,SAGQGWSSYNEQF
TRBV15,TRBJ2-1,ATSRGVGASGKWSFDNEQF
TRBV7-9,TRBJ2-7,ASSPGRQGTYEQY
TRBV11-2,TRBJ1-1,ASQGQGNTEAF
TRBV25-1,TRBJ2-7,ASSDRDSHEQY
TRBV6-6,TRBJ1-2,ASSSGQGSYGYT
TRBV28,TRBJ2-7,ASSPPGRMSSYEQY